The present entry profiles one T cell receptor beta chain with its context. What this receptor recognizes is not known. No conserved phenylalanine or tryptophan is present at the end of the CDR3, so a read error is the likely explanation. No DNA is shown, since the ends of the CDR3 on it are uncertain; the CDR3 is the one TCRdb lists. These data originate in a study of T cells in Graves' hyperthyroidism and ophthalmopathy (dated by TCRdb to the late 2010s). About the study as a whole: A discovery cohort of about 95 patients, about 40 with Graves' ophthalmopathy and more than 55 with stable Graves' hyperthyroidism, was used to find distinguishing TCR V-J signatures. An independent validation cohort of around 19 hyperthyroidism patients and approximately 16 patients who later progressed to ophthalmopathy tested prospective prediction of ophthalmopathy. The 90 to 100 discovery patients were randomly split 7:3 into training and test sets. The study also compared thyroid tissue and blood T-cell repertoires from several Graves' hyperthyroidism patients. Once sampling was done, hyperthyroidism patients were given methimazole at a starting dose of 30 mg daily, whereas ophthalmopathy patients were given high-dose intravenous methylprednisolone. According to the paper, TCR Vbeta CDR3 sequencing was carried out on approximately 140 peripheral blood samples, which came from around 43 ophthalmopathy, approximately 72 hyperthyroidism and about 17 progressor patients.

Stable Graves' hyperthyroidism was defined as the absence of progression to ophthalmopathy over 18 months of follow-up. Hyperthyroidism patients were newly diagnosed, had a disease duration of under 2 months, and were aged 18 to 65 years. Any patient with an uncontrolled infection, another autoimmune disease, pregnancy or lactation was excluded. Diagnoses were based on clinical symptoms, serum thyroxine and TRAb, thyroid ultrasound and orbital computed tomography. Trizol reagent was used to extract total RNA, and RNA quality was then checked on an Agilent 2100 Bioanalyzer. TCR beta CDR3 regions were amplified from RNA transcripts. For the first round of RT-PCR on the TCR CDR3, the HTBI primer set was used together with the Qiagen OneStep RT-PCR kit. Libraries were constructed in a second round of multiplex PCR, after which size selection and purification were performed. The libraries were sequenced on an Illumina HiSeq2000 using paired-end 100 bp reads. In the original analysis: SOAPnuke was used to process the raw data, removing reads that contained adapters or uncalled bases, had a mean Phred below 15, or lacked an exact match to the constant primer or identifier. COPE v1.2.5 was used to merge high-quality paired reads, and clonotypes were defined as unique nucleotide sequences. MiTCR v1.1 was used to align the clonotypes against IMGT TRBV, TRBD and TRBJ reference segments. The analysis included only V-J combinations with a frequency above 0.0001, which together covered 98% to 99.2% of the repertoires. A TCS score was defined as the ratio between F50 (clonal expansion) and ExV (chaos), using BLOSUM62-based TCRdist between CDR3 peptides within each V-J. Welch's t-statistics and random forest reduced 500 to 550 V-J features to 13, which were used in a naive Bayes classifier (R e1071). The Morisita-Horn index was used to measure how similar the thyroid and blood repertoires were. TCRdb handled the public reads itself, with Q25 trimming in fastp and clone calling in MiXCR, and kept productive beta chains. Rows matching on CDR3 protein sequence are summarized as one entry with the most common DNA and genes. TCRdb's processing, not the authors', yielded these V and J calls. The sample profile shows a few hundred thousand distinct CDR3 sequences; 46% of them were found once. Approximately 7.5% of the sample lies in the top ten.

Study-wide conclusions, independent of this receptor: Most expanded thyroid clonotypes (frequency above 0.001) were also detected in blood, suggesting blood repertoires may reflect thyroid immune responses. In cross-validation, a model built on a 13 V-J signature told ophthalmopathy apart from stable hyperthyroidism with under 90% sensitivity and roughly 82% specificity, and in testing the same model reached 80%/75%. No statistical method was used to set the sample size in advance, and investigators knew the group allocation. In validation, the model predicted progression to ophthalmopathy a median of about 6 months before onset, with about 71% sensitivity and about 72% specificity.

The germline V gene (reference sequence) gives CDR1 as LNHDA and CDR2 as SQIVND. The CDR3 length equals 12 residues, ends included. Sequenced material: peripheral blood or thyroid tissue (not recorded which). Recombination joined TRBV19 with TRBJ1-1. The sequence was collected from a woman between 18 and 30 years old with Graves' hyperthyroidism. The CDR3 has the sequence CASSILGGLAGV.